In its sample, the clone carrying this TCR beta chain was seen many times. The antigen is not known. The data are from a study of neurological immune-mediated disorders. Germline lookup yields CDR1 LGHNA and CDR2 YNFKEQ. The CDR3 is 15 amino acids. Unmatched junction bases numbered 2, after V lost 1 base and J lost 6 bases. General study results and limits: TCR-beta repertoires seemed private in all groups, with no expanded CDR3 amino acid sequences shared. The study phylogenetically grouped the repertoires of 18 of 34 multiple sclerosis patients into one related-CDR3 cluster, a possible signature.

Synthesis of cDNA was carried out by template-switch 5'RACE. The reaction used 10-nucleotide random UMIs. TCRdb ran MiXCR on the 5' RACE reads and lists one entry per CDR3 protein. The sample contains under 80,000 distinct CDR3 sequences, about 4.2% of which appear only once. This sequence was found in a young man with multiple sclerosis. The sequenced material came from PBMCs. The gene calls are TRBV4-2 and TRBJ2-1, with 11 positions matching TRBD2. DNA of the CDR3: TGTGCCAGCAGCCAAGTAGCGGGGGGGCCCAATGAGCAGTTCTTC. It encodes CASSQVAGGPNEQFF.